The rows below give T cell receptor beta chains drawn from one sample of a study of metastatic and nonmetastatic thyroid tumors. TCRdb reprocessed the PCR reads via MiXCR. The repertoire consists of approximately 16,000 clones, with 25% to 30% occurring once and the leading ten covering approximately 12%. The sequencing sample was made of adjacent normal tissue. Every receptor here comes from a female donor with papillary thyroid cancer or a benign thyroid nodule (not recorded which). Some clones in this sample may be carry-over from other donors' samples. Both conserved end residues are part of each CDR3. The order of the fields is clone size, V gene, J gene, D gene, CDR3 DNA, CDR3 protein. D genes are given only for firm matches. Rows give clone size only sometimes, using once, few, many, or a class for an expanded clone.

>.|TRBV15|TRBJ2-2|.
TGTGCCACCAGCAGAAATAGGGTACACGGGGAGCTGTTTTTT
CATSRNRVHGELFF
>many|TRBV15|TRBJ2-1|.
TGTGCCACTGGGACTTCCATTTACAATGAGCAGTTCTTC
CATGTSIYNEQFF
>.|TRBV29-1|TRBJ1-5|TRBD1
TGCAGCGTAGTTGACAGGGAGAATAAGCCCCAGCCTTTT
CSVVDRENKPQPF
>few|TRBV27|TRBJ2-7|.
TGTGCCAGCAGTCAGCGACAGGCTAAGTACGAGCAGTACTTC
CASSQRQAKYEQYF
>many|TRBV6-1|TRBJ1-6|.
TGTGCCAGCAGCACCACAGGGATTTCACCCCTCCACTTT
CASSTTGISPLHF
>.|TRBV12-3/TRBV12-4|TRBJ1-2|.
TGTGCCAGCAGTTTAATGACAGGTTCCGAGTCCTATGGCTACACCTTC
CASSLMTGSESYGYTF
>few|TRBV29-1|TRBJ1-3|.
TGCAGCGTTGAACAACTCAACTCTGGAAACACCATATATTTT
CSVEQLNSGNTIYF
>few|TRBV28|TRBJ1-2|TRBD1
TGTGCCAGCTGCCCCGACAGGGGCTGGGCCTATGGCTACACCTTC
CASCPDRGWAYGYTF
>few|TRBV6-1|TRBJ1-4|.
TGTGCCAGCAGTCAACATCTAATGGTTGAAAAACTGTTTTTT
CASSQHLMVEKLFF
>.|TRBV20-1|TRBJ2-1|.
TGCAGTGCCAAGACAGGGCCGGGGGTCGCCTACAATGAGCAGTTCTTC
CSAKTGPGVAYNEQFF
>few|TRBV5-5|TRBJ1-5|.
TGTGCCAGCAGCTTGTTGGAATATAGCAATCAGCCCCAGCATTTT
CASSLLEYSNQPQHF
>few|TRBV6-1|TRBJ2-1|TRBD1
TGTGCCAGCAGACCCAGAAGGGACAGGGATGATGAGCAGTTCTTC
CASRPRRDRDDEQFF
>.|TRBV30|TRBJ1-2|.
TGTGCCTGGACTCCCGACAGAGACTATGGCTACACCTTC
CAWTPDRDYGYTF
>few|TRBV5-1|TRBJ2-1|.
TGCGCCAGCAGCCAAGGGAAGGGTTTCGATGAGCAGTTCTTC
CASSQGKGFDEQFF
>few|TRBV3-1|TRBJ2-5|.
TGTGCCAGCAGCCCGGCAGGGAGAGAGACCCAGTACTTC
CASSPAGRETQYF
>once|TRBV11-3|TRBJ2-3|.
TGTGCCAGCAGCTTAGTGGCAGGGGACACAGATACGCAGTATTTT
CASSLVAGDTDTQYF
>.|TRBV7-6|TRBJ2-7|TRBD2
TGTGCCAGCAGCGCCGGGACTAGCGCTTCCTACGAGCAGTACTTC
CASSAGTSASYEQYF
>.|TRBV6-1|TRBJ1-1|.
TGTGCCTCCATGGAGACCGTCGAGGCGGAAGCTTTCTTT
CASMETVEAEAFF
>few|TRBV6-1|TRBJ1-2|.
TGTGCCAGCAGTGGTTCGGGGGCTTATGGCTACACCTTC
CASSGSGAYGYTF
>.|TRBV28|TRBJ2-7|TRBD2
TGTGCCAGCAGTTTACAGTCTAGCGGGGGTAGGGAGCAGTACTTC
CASSLQSSGGREQYF
>.|TRBV9|TRBJ2-1|.
TGTGCCAGCAGCGTAGGGGGTCCCCCGAACAATGAGCAGTTCTTC
CASSVGGPPNNEQFF
>.|TRBV6-4|TRBJ2-1|.
TGTGCCAGCAGTAGGAACTCCTACAATGAGCAGTTCTTC
CASSRNSYNEQFF
>few|TRBV29-1|TRBJ1-5|.
TGCAGCGTTGAAGAGGGGGGAGTAGGCCAGCCCCAGCATTTT
CSVEEGGVGQPQHF
>few|TRBV12-3/TRBV12-4|TRBJ2-7|.
TGTGCCAGCAAGGGTCCTGGGATCTCCTACGAGCAGTACTTC
CASKGPGISYEQYF
>few|TRBV9|TRBJ2-1|.
TGTGCCAGCAGCGTGTCGGCGCCCCCCTTCCGGGACAATGAGCAGTTCTTC
CASSVSAPPFRDNEQFF
>.|TRBV7-3|TRBJ1-6|.
TGTGCCAGCAGCTTGGGGGGTGGGGATTCACCCCTCCACTTT
CASSLGGGDSPLHF
>few|TRBV10-3|TRBJ2-7|TRBD1
TGTGCCATAAGTCCCCGACAGGGCGGTGAGCAGTACTTC
CAISPRQGGEQYF
>.|TRBV12-5|TRBJ2-1|.
TGTGCTAGTGGTTTGCAAGTTTACAATGAGCAGTTCTTC
CASGLQVYNEQFF
>few|TRBV14|TRBJ2-7|TRBD1
TGTGCCAGCAGCCAAGACTCTCACCCTGTCTACCGGGACAGGGTATTTCGCGAGCAGTACTTC
CASSQDSHPVYRDRVFREQYF
>few|TRBV12-3/TRBV12-4|TRBJ1-1|.
TGTGCCAGCAGCGACAGGTCCCTGAGAATGAACACTGAAGCTTTCTTT
CASSDRSLRMNTEAFF
>.|TRBV6-2/TRBV6-3|TRBJ2-1|TRBD2
TGTGCCAGCAGTTACTATCTAGCGGGGGGGCCAGTCATTTACGATGAGCAGTTCTTC
CASSYYLAGGPVIYDEQFF
>many|TRBV12-3/TRBV12-4|TRBJ2-7|TRBD2
TGTGCCAGCAGTTCGTTAGCGGGAGGTGGATACGAGCAGTACTTC
CASSSLAGGGYEQYF
>.|TRBV6-2/TRBV6-3|TRBJ1-1|.
TGTGCCAGCAGTCGACTAGCGGGGGGGAACACTGAAGCTTTCTTT
CASSRLAGGNTEAFF
>.|TRBV11-2|TRBJ1-4|TRBD1
TGTGCCAGCAGCGCCCGAAGGACAGGCCGAAATGAAAAACTGTTTTTT
CASSARRTGRNEKLFF
>.|TRBV20-1|TRBJ2-7|TRBD2
TGCAGTTCTAGCGGGAGTAGGTTCGAGCAGTACTTC
CSSSGSRFEQYF
>.|TRBV12-3/TRBV12-4|TRBJ1-5|.
TGTGCCAGCAGTTTGGGGCAGTTCAATCAGCCCCAGCATTTT
CASSLGQFNQPQHF
>few|TRBV27|TRBJ2-7|TRBD1
TGTGCCAGCAGTTTTTCCCAGACAGGGACATCCCCCTACGAGCAGTACTTC
CASSFSQTGTSPYEQYF
>.|TRBV4-3|TRBJ1-2|.
TGCGCCAGCAGCCAAGTCCGGGGCCTGGGCTATGGCTACACCTTC
CASSQVRGLGYGYTF
>few|TRBV12-3/TRBV12-4|TRBJ2-7|TRBD1
TGTGCCAGCAGTTTAGGACAGGGATACGAGCAGTACTTC
CASSLGQGYEQYF
>.|TRBV20-1|TRBJ2-7|.
TGCAGTGCTAGAGATCCCGACTCGGCCTACGAGCAGTACTTC
CSARDPDSAYEQYF
>few|TRBV19|TRBJ1-2|.
TGTGCCAGTAGCCTTGACAAGAGGCTGGGCCATGGCTACACCTTC
CASSLDKRLGHGYTF
>many|TRBV6-1|TRBJ1-2|.
TGTGCCAGCCTCCCCCCGATTAACTATGGCTACACCTTC
CASLPPINYGYTF
>many|TRBV28|TRBJ2-7|TRBD2
TGTGCCAGCAGGTCGGGGGGTCCGGGGGAGCAGTACTTC
CASRSGGPGEQYF
>.|TRBV2|TRBJ1-1|.
TGTGCCAGCAGGGATGGGACACCACTGCCGAACACTGAAGCTTTCTTT
CASRDGTPLPNTEAFF
>.|TRBV9|TRBJ2-1|.
TGTGCCAGCAGCGTAGCCCAGATCAATGAGCAGTTCTTC
CASSVAQINEQFF
>few|TRBV28|TRBJ2-1|.
TGTGCCAGCAGCAAATACACCACCGTGGGCTACAATGAGCAGTTCTTC
CASSKYTTVGYNEQFF
>few|TRBV19|TRBJ2-7|TRBD2
TGTGCCAGTAGTATGCTTGAAGCGGGAGAGGACGAGCAGTACTTC
CASSMLEAGEDEQYF
>.|TRBV5-1|TRBJ1-4|TRBD1
TGCGCCAGCAGCTTCAGGGGGCAGGGTGAAAAACTGTTTTTT
CASSFRGQGEKLFF
>.|TRBV5-1|TRBJ2-2|TRBD2
TGCGCCAGCAGCTTGTTGGGCGGGGGAAACACCGGGGAGCTGTTTTTT
CASSLLGGGNTGELFF
>few|TRBV5-1|TRBJ2-7|TRBD2
TGCGCCAGCAGCCCGGGACTAGCGGGGGCCGAGCAGTACTTC
CASSPGLAGAEQYF
>many|TRBV2|TRBJ2-2|.
TGTGCCAGCAGGGGGTCGGGCGAGATCGGGGAGCTGTTTTTT
CASRGSGEIGELFF
>.|TRBV20-1|TRBJ2-3|.
TGCAGTGCTTTAGGACGAGGCACAGATACGCAGTATTTT
CSALGRGTDTQYF
>.|TRBV20-1|TRBJ1-1|.
TGCAGTGCTTCCCCCCTACAGGAGGGGACTGAAGCTTTCTTT
CSASPLQEGTEAFF
>.|TRBV7-3|TRBJ2-3|TRBD2
TGTGCCAGCAGCTTAGTAGCGGGAGTAGGTGATACGCAGTATTTT
CASSLVAGVGDTQYF
>.|TRBV7-6|TRBJ2-3|TRBD1
TGTGCCAGCAGCTTAAGGCCCAGGACAGGGGGTTGGGATACGCAGTATTTT
CASSLRPRTGGWDTQYF
>.|TRBV10-3|TRBJ2-2|TRBD1
TGTGCCACACAGGGGAACTTGGCCGGGGAGCTGTTTTTT
CATQGNLAGELFF
>.|TRBV5-1|TRBJ2-5|.
TGCGCCAGCAGCTTGGCGACTACTATACAAGAGACCCAGTACTTC
CASSLATTIQETQYF
>.|TRBV20-1|TRBJ2-1|.
TGCAGTGCCCCTCGAACCACCTACAATGAGCAGTTCTTC
CSAPRTTYNEQFF